The 9 T cell receptor beta chains below come from one sample, sequenced in a study of metastatic and nonmetastatic thyroid tumors. TCRdb redid the clone calls on the PCR reads using MiXCR. The sample has 7,000 to 9,500 clones; about 30% are singletons. No patient received treatment before thyroid surgery. Sequences were obtained from tumor tissue. These TCRs come from a male donor with papillary thyroid cancer or a benign thyroid nodule (not recorded which). Some clones in this sample may be carry-over from other donors' samples.

J is TRBJ2-2 and V is TRBV28, with D tentatively TRBD1 or TRBD2 (5 bases each). The germline gives CDR1 MDHEN, CDR2 SYDVKM. V lost 5 bases to trimming and J lost 5 bases, with 24 bases between them. This CDR3 contains 18 residues. CDR3 coding DNA: TGTGCCAGCAGTCCGAGAATGGGGCCCGGGGCTAGGACCGGGGAGCTGTTTTTT. This encodes CASSPRMGPGARTGELFF.

This clone has just a few counts. V usage is TRBV10-1 and J usage is TRBJ1-2, with 7 bases aligning to TRBD1. CDR1 is WNHNN and CDR2 is SYGVQD in the germline V gene (reference sequence). The length of the CDR3 is 13 residues. The trim removed 2 bases at V and 8 bases at J, leaving 5 bases unmatched. CDR3 amino acids: CASSEQQGRGYTF. CDR3 nucleotide sequence: TGCGCCAGCAGTGAGCAACAGGGGAGAGGCTACACCTTC.

By share, this clone counts as large. This CDR3 reads CASSELAGGPDTQYF. The CDR3 nucleotides read TGTGCCAGCAGTGAACTAGCGGGGGGGCCAGATACGCAGTATTTT. This chain uses TRBV6-4 with TRBJ2-3; 13 nucleotides line up with TRBD2. The J segment lost 4 bases and the V segment lost 3 bases, leaving 1 base of the junction unmatched. CDR3 size: 15 residues. The V gene's germline CDR1 is MRHNA and CDR2 SNTAGT.

The chain combines TRBV9 with TRBJ2-3; no reliable D call. The CDR3 has 14 amino acids. Germline V CDR1 and CDR2: SGDLS, YYNGEE. Between the trimmed V and J ends, which lost 1 base and 0 bases, there was a span of 6 bases. CDR3 amino acids: CASSVNPSTDTQYF. The CDR3 DNA is TGTGCCAGCAGCGTAAATCCTAGCACAGATACGCAGTATTTT.

This clone has a count of ten or more. The chain has TRBV29-1 and TRBJ2-7; 11 bases align to TRBD2. This CDR3 contains 13 residues. Germline CDR1 reads SQVTM; CDR2 reads ANQGSEA. With 8 bases clipped from V and 1 base from J, the junction kept 4 bases outside the gene matches. CDR3 DNA sequence: TGCAGCACAAGACTAGCGGGATCCTACGAGCAGTACTTC. It translates to CSTRLAGSYEQYF.

The genes are TRBV5-1 and TRBJ2-1, with D perhaps TRBD2 (5 bases). The CDR3 is 11 amino acids. Germline V CDR1 and CDR2: SGHRS, YFSETQ. The germline V and J ends were trimmed by 3 bases and 12 bases, with 10 bases remaining between them. In nucleotides, the CDR3 is TGCGCCAGCAGCTCTAGCTCAGGGCAGTTCTTC. This sequence encodes CASSSSSGQFF.

This chain connects TRBV19 to TRBJ2-7, with D perhaps matching TRBD1 (5 bases). V was trimmed by 6 bases and J by 7 bases, leaving 10 bases between them. The CDR3 sequence is 11 residues long. Germline values: CDR1 LNHDA, CDR2 SQIVND (reference sequence). The CDR3 DNA follows: TGTGCCAGTAGGGGGCCTTTGGAGCAGTACTTC. Amino acid sequence: CASRGPLEQYF.

This clone is deemed medium-sized (0.01 to 0.1%). Within the sample, other DNA sequences also encode this same CDR3. This chain links TRBV5-1 with TRBJ2-7; 9 bases fit TRBD1. CDR1 is SGHRS and CDR2 is YFSETQ in the germline V gene. V lost 0 bases, J lost 4 bases, and 2 bases stayed unmatched. CDR3 length: 14 residues. CDR3 amino acids: CASSLGQGGYEQYF. The CDR3 bases are TGCGCCAGCAGCTTGGGACAGGGGGGGTACGAGCAGTACTTC.

The rearrangement links TRBV7-2 to TRBJ2-7; 10 bases line up with TRBD1. The CDR3 length is 15 residues. V was clipped by 4 bases and J by 5 bases; unmatched bases: 8. Germline V gene sequence: CDR1 SGHTA, CDR2 FQGNSA. CDR3 nucleotide sequence: TGTGCCAGCAGCTCGCCCGGGACAGGGGATCACGAGCAGTACTTC. This gives the protein CASSSPGTGDHEQYF.